The T cell receptor (beta chain) described here comes from a study of T cells expressing NK-cell markers. Study-level points and caveats: Top CD8+ clonotypes included the dominant CD3+CD56+NKG2C+ clonotypes in a handful of donors. Also leading the CD3+CD56-NKG2C+ fraction in a handful of donors were these clonotypes.

Germline values: CDR1 SNHLY, CDR2 FYNNEI. This CDR3 is built from 15 residues. As for this clonotype: Its antigen is as yet unknown.

TCRdb re-called the 5' RACE reads and shows each CDR3 protein once, DNA omitted. The listing contains 450,000 to 600,000 distinct CDR3 sequences. This chain uses TRBV2 with TRBJ2-5; TCRdb's D gene call, TRBD1, goes unchecked for lack of DNA. This sequence was found in a young man in good health. Sequencing used blood T cells: a sorted CD56 or NKG2C T cell subset, CD4+ or CD8+ T cells, or bulk PBMC T cells (not recorded which). The CDR3 protein is CASLRDRGRRETQYF.